This T cell receptor (beta chain) was identified in a study of T cells after yellow fever vaccination (dated by TCRdb to 2018 to 2020). Notes on the research overall: The SMART-Seq v4 Ultra Low Input RNA kit was used to prepare libraries from fractions with low cell numbers. Blood samples were taken at several timepoints before and after primary and secondary immunization, and bulk PBMC replicates and cell subsets were isolated. Bulk TCR alpha and beta repertoires were sequenced longitudinally to track T-cell clones before and after primary and booster YFV17D yellow fever vaccination. Two healthy male donors made up the cohort, one aged 18 to 29 years and the other aged 30 to 39 years. The research as a whole found: Most clones expanded after primary vaccination (approximately 96% of CD4 and roughly 91% of CD8) were re-detected after the booster, suggesting that broad memory maintenance occurred. Because the study included only two donors, the extent to which the findings can be generalized is limited. FACS-sorted repertoires could contain abundant contaminating clonotypes from the bulk population, so computational filtering was required. A small share of clonotypes occurred in both CD4 and CD8 compartments, likely arising from convergent recombination. The secondary T-cell response was weaker than the primary response but faster, peaking on day 5 instead of day 15.

This clonotype has more than one count but fewer than ten. Its antigen is not yet known. No base qualities exist here, and no much larger clone lies one base off it. Synthesis of TCR cDNA relied on 5'RACE template switching, a step that introduced a universal primer site along with unique molecular identifiers. Priming for cDNA synthesis came from both the TCR alpha and TCR beta constant segments. Library amplification used two PCR steps, and the second PCR step added sample barcodes and sequencing adapters. Libraries were sequenced on Illumina HiSeq 2500 (2x100 bp) or NovaSeq (2x150 bp). As for how the authors treated the data: Reads were demultiplexed and collapsed into UMI consensus sequences with MIGEC, and V(D)J alignment was performed with MiXCR. Vaccine-responding clonotypes were identified with edgeR using replicate PBMC samples, with FDR below 0.01 and a log2 fold change above 5 up to day 15 being required. CD4 or CD8 identity was assigned to each bulk clonotype according to whether the clonotype was present at higher abundance in the sequenced CD4 repertoire or the sequenced CD8 repertoire. TCRdb redid the processing of the public reads, applying fastp at Q25 and MiXCR, and retained in-frame beta chains. When rows share a CDR3 protein, they turn into one entry using the most common DNA and genes. These V and J calls originate from TCRdb's pipeline instead of the authors' own analysis. The sample table shows under 600,000 distinct CDR3 sequences, and around a fifth are seen once. Roughly a sixth of the sample rests with the top ten.

Read against the paper, the sample's treatment or condition label means: live attenuated yellow fever vaccine strain. At each blood-draw timepoint, two biological replicates of bulk PBMCs were collected. A standard Ficoll-Paque protocol was used to isolate PBMCs from peripheral blood. RNA was extracted with TriZol from bulk PBMCs, CD4 and CD8 fractions, and dextramer-positive and dextramer-negative fractions. The sequences come from PBMCs, collected approximately 22 days after the first yellow fever vaccination. The TCR comes from a man aged 18 to 29 who received the YFV17D yellow fever vaccine.

The DNA reads TGTGCCAGCAGGATTGGACAGGGGGTTCAGCCCCAGCATTTT. Its product reads: CASRIGQGVQPQHF. The receptor chain draws on TRBV6-2 or TRBV6-3 and TRBJ1-5, and 10 junctional nucleotides match TRBD1. According to the germline V gene, CDR1 reads MNHEY and CDR2 reads SVGEGT. The germline V and J ends show losses of 6 bases and 6 bases respectively, and no gene match explains 5 bases of the junction. The CDR3 spans 14 residues, from the cysteine through the phenylalanine. Only the CDR3 part of the read is kept: 42 bases, read in frame from the first base.